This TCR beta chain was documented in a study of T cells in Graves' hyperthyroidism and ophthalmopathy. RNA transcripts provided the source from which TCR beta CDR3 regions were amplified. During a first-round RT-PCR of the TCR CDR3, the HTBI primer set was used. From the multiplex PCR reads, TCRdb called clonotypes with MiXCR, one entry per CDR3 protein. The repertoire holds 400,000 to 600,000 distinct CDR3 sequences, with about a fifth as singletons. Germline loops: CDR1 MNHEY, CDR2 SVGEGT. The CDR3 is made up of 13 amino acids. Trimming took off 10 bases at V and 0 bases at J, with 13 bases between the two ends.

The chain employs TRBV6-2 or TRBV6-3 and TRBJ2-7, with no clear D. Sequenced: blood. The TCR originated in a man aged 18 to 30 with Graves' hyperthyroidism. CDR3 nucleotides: TGTGCCACGCTAAGCGTCAGCTCCTACGAGCAGTACTTC. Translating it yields CATLSVSSYEQYF.